These T cell receptor beta chains were read from a single sample in a study of blood T cell repertoires in COVID-19. Profiling relied on immunoSEQ multiplex PCR, and the TCRdb table lists in-frame clones only, not all of them. This table has around 380,000 clones, approximately 80% appearing once. Sequenced sample: peripheral blood. The receptors stem from a human donor with acute or convalescent COVID-19. The donor label of this sample is uncertain. Each CDR3 is given with its conserved first and last residue. Fields, in order: J gene, clone size, V gene, D gene, CDR3 protein, CDR3 DNA. The D gene is left open where the match is weak. Rows may omit the clone size; those that give it use once, few, many or a size class.

>TRBJ1-6|NA|TRBV3-1/TRBV3-2|NA
CASSQNRNSPLHF
TGTGCCAGCAGCCAAAATCGGAATTCACCCCTCCACTTT
>TRBJ1-5|NA|TRBV5-1|NA
CASSLEPGDRSNQPQHF
TGCGCCAGCAGCTTGGAACCAGGGGATAGGAGCAATCAGCCCCAGCATTTT
>TRBJ1-4|NA|TRBV3-1/TRBV3-2|TRBD1
CASSPTGTGGRLGEKLFF
TGTGCCAGCAGCCCGACCGGGACAGGGGGGAGGTTAGGTGAAAAACTGTTTTTT
>TRBJ2-7|NA|TRBV5-1|NA
CASSLRPPGTPYEQYF
TGCGCCAGCAGCCTGCGTCCCCCCGGGACACCTTACGAGCAGTACTTC
>TRBJ2-7|NA|TRBV28|TRBD1
CASSLPGTGTYEQYF
TGTGCCAGCAGTTTACCCGGGACAGGGACCTACGAGCAGTACTTC
>TRBJ2-2|NA|TRBV20-1|NA
CSASRGGTGELFF
TGCAGTGCTAGTCGGGGTGGCACCGGGGAGCTGTTTTTT
>TRBJ2-3|NA|TRBV19|NA
CASTQLAGQGDTQYF
TGTGCCAGTACCCAACTAGCAGGGCAGGGAGATACGCAGTATTTT
>TRBJ1-6|once|TRBV28|TRBD1
CASSFAGLGQTNSPLHF
TGTGCCAGCAGTTTCGCCGGCCTGGGACAGACAAATTCACCCCTCCACTTT
>TRBJ2-2|NA|TRBV18|TRBD1
CASSLTGGADTGELFF
TGTGCCAGCTCGCTAACAGGGGGCGCGGACACCGGGGAGCTGTTTTTT
>TRBJ1-1|NA|TRBV5-1|NA
CASSLDGGQFSATEAFF
TGCGCCAGCAGCTTGGATGGGGGCCAGTTTTCTGCCACTGAAGCTTTCTTT
>TRBJ1-1|NA|TRBV5-5|NA
CASSSVTGTLNTEAFF
TGTGCCAGCAGCTCCGTTACCGGGACACTGAACACTGAAGCTTTCTTT